Shown below are 21 T cell receptor beta chains from a single sample sequenced in a study of blood T cell repertoires in COVID-19. The table came from immunoSEQ multiplex PCR; TCRdb's copy has only in-frame clones and leaves some out. The table has approximately 320,000 clones, under 95% seen once. The sequencing input was PBMCs or T cells enriched from blood (not recorded which). The receptors come from a man aged 60 to 69 who had recovered from COVID-19.

The CDR3 nucleotides are TGTGCCAGCGGGACTAGCGGGAGTGTTAATGAGCAGTTCTTC. It yields the protein CASGTSGSVNEQFF. The J gene is TRBJ2-1, the V gene TRBV3-1 (or the pseudogene TRBV3-2), with 14 bases matching TRBD2. This CDR3 is 14 amino acids long. V trimming: 8 bases; J trimming: 7 bases; junction bases outside the gene matches: 4. Looked up from germline, CDR1 is LGHDT and CDR2 is YNNKEL (reference sequence).

This chain joins TRBV7-8 and TRBJ1-2; perhaps TRBD1 as D (6 bases). CDR1 and CDR2 (germline): SGHVS, FQNEAQ. V shed 1 base and J shed 4 bases, with 16 bases lying between them. This CDR3 is built from 16 residues. The chain's CDR3 is CASSLVKGDLGYGYTF. The CDR3 DNA is TGTGCCAGCAGCTTAGTCAAGGGGGACCTTGGCTATGGCTACACCTTC.

The J gene is TRBJ1-2, the V gene TRBV6-2 or TRBV6-3, with D possibly TRBD1 on 6 matching bases. Between the trimmed V and J ends, which lost 1 base and 8 bases, there was a span of 11 bases. Germline loops: CDR1 MNHEY, CDR2 SVGEGT. This CDR3 contains 13 residues. DNA for the CDR3: TGTGCCAGCAGTTACTGGTCAGGGGAAGGCTACACCTTC. Translating gives CASSYWSGEGYTF.

This rearrangement joins TRBV6-6 to TRBJ1-6, with D tentatively TRBD1 (5 bases). This CDR3 region has 13 residues. V was pared by 5 bases and J by 9 bases, with 11 bases between. Germline V gives CDR1 MNHNY, CDR2 SVGAGI (reference sequence). The CDR3, as DNA: TGTGCCAGCAGTCAACAGGAACGTTCACCCCTCCACTTT. It codes for CASSQQERSPLHF.

This chain joins TRBV7-3 and TRBJ1-1, with TRBD1 identical over 10 bases. The CDR3 contains 15 residues. Trimming removed 1 base from V and 4 bases from J; junction bases left unmatched: 3. CDR1 is SGHTA and CDR2 is FQGTGA in the germline V gene. CDR3 in amino acids: CASSLIGQGVTEAFF. The CDR3 nucleotides read TGTGCCAGCAGCTTAATAGGACAGGGGGTCACTGAAGCTTTCTTT.

The rearrangement joins TRBV11-2 to TRBJ2-5; 7 nucleotides match TRBD1. The V and J ends lost 8 bases and 0 bases, in that order; junction bases with no gene match: 9. This CDR3 has 15 residues. Germline values: CDR1 SGHAT, CDR2 FQNNGV. Here the CDR3 reads CASGLQGYYQETQYF. The CDR3 DNA reads TGTGCCAGCGGCCTACAGGGGTACTACCAAGAGACCCAGTACTTC.

This clone showed up just once. The CDR3 nucleotides read TGTGCCAGCAGTGAGTTCGCAGGGGGCAGTGAAAAACTGTTTTTT. Its protein product is CASSEFAGGSEKLFF. V gene TRBV25-1 combines with J gene TRBJ1-4, with TRBD1 matching 8 bases. This CDR3 contains 15 residues. CDR1 MGHDK and CDR2 SYGVNS come from the germline V gene. With 3 bases clipped from V and 7 bases from J, the junction kept 7 bases outside the gene matches.

The rearrangement uses TRBV15 and TRBJ1-2, with no clear D. Per the germline V gene, CDR1 is LNHNV and CDR2 is YYDKDF (reference sequence). This CDR3 region has 14 residues. Between the trimmed V and J ends, which lost 0 bases and 4 bases, there was a span of 9 bases. The CDR3 DNA sequence: TGTGCCACCAGCAGAGATAAACAGTCCTATGGCTACACCTTC. This translates into CATSRDKQSYGYTF.

The chain couples TRBV4-1 to TRBJ1-1, with a possible D match to TRBD1 (5 bases). The CDR3 spans 18 residues. The V and J ends lost 5 bases and 1 base respectively, with 23 bases between them. The germline V gene encodes CDR1 MGHRA and CDR2 YSYEKL. This CDR3 reads CASSSFPRRGTGNTEAFF. The CDR3 nucleotides are TGCGCCAGCAGCTCATTCCCCCGTCGCGGGACCGGGAACACTGAAGCTTTCTTT.

The gene calls are TRBV28 and TRBJ1-6, with 7 bases matching TRBD1. CDR1 and CDR2 (germline): MDHEN, SYDVKM. Trimming cost V 1 base and J 8 bases; bases outside gene matches: 8. This CDR3 is 16 amino acids long. For the CDR3, the DNA is TGTGCCAGCAGTTTATTCTCTCAGGGGGTGTATTCACCCCTCCACTTT. It specifies CASSLFSQGVYSPLHF.

This chain connects TRBV5-4 to TRBJ1-2; 10 nucleotides match TRBD1. Germline loops: CDR1 SGHNT, CDR2 YYREEE (reference sequence). The CDR3 runs to 15 residues. J lost 5 bases, V lost 2 bases, and 6 bases had no gene match. The CDR3 DNA reads as TGTGCCAGCAGCTTTCCCGGGACAGGGGCTTATGGCTACACCTTC. This encodes CASSFPGTGAYGYTF.

The chain recombines TRBV30 with TRBJ1-2; perhaps TRBD1 as D (5 bases). The germline gives CDR1 GTSNPN, CDR2 SVGIG (reference sequence). There are 11 residues in the CDR3. V was cut by 4 bases and J by 5 bases, with 8 bases left in between. CDR3 residues: CAWMTAYGYTF. The CDR3 nucleotides read TGTGCCTGGATGACAGCTTATGGCTACACCTTC. The variable domain in full, with the rest retrieved from reference TRBV30 and TRBJ1-2, is SQTIHQWPATLVQPVGSPLSLECTVEGTSNPNLYWYRQAAGRGLQLLFYSVGIGQISSEVPQNLSASRPQDRQFILSSKKLLLSDSGFYLCAWMTAYGYTFGSGTRLTVV.

This chain joins TRBV19 and TRBJ1-1; the D is unclear. CDR1 and CDR2 (germline): LNHDA, SQIVND (reference sequence). V was cut by 5 bases and J by 0 bases, with 7 bases left in between. This CDR3 region has 13 residues. This CDR3 is CASSVTVNTEAFF. CDR3 coding DNA: TGTGCCAGTAGTGTTACAGTGAACACTGAAGCTTTCTTT. Based on the CDR3 plus reference TRBV19 and TRBJ1-1, the full variable domain is DGGITQSPKYLFRKEGQNVTLSCEQNLNHDAMYWYRQDPGQGLRLIYYSQIVNDFQKGDIAEGYSVSREKKESFPLTVTSAQKNPTAFYLCASSVTVNTEAFFGQGTRLTVV.

The gene calls are TRBV6-6 and TRBJ1-5, with 9 bases lining up with TRBD1. Germline V lookup: CDR1 MNHNY, CDR2 SVGAGI (reference sequence). The CDR3 runs 15 residues. V dropped 6 bases and J dropped 7; count of bases not matched to a gene: 10. This CDR3 reads CASRYDTGGVQPQHF. The DNA for the CDR3 is TGTGCCAGCAGATACGATACAGGGGGCGTCCAGCCCCAGCATTTT.

The J gene is TRBJ1-1, the V gene TRBV28, with D possibly being TRBD1 (6 bases). The V gene lost 2 bases and the J gene lost 3 bases, with 13 bases spanning the gap. The CDR3 sequence is 15 residues long. Germline CDR1 and CDR2: MDHEN and SYDVKM. CDR3 in amino acids: CASSLISTGHTEAFF. Written as DNA, the CDR3 is TGTGCCAGCAGTTTAATTTCCACAGGGCACACTGAAGCTTTCTTT.

The chain uses TRBV28 and TRBJ2-7, with D perhaps TRBD1 (5 bases). Germline-derived CDR1 and CDR2 are MDHEN and SYDVKM. This CDR3 comprises 15 residues. Trimming took off 6 bases at V and 3 bases at J, with 18 bases between the two ends. DNA of the CDR3: TGTGCCAGCAGCCCCCACCCAGGGATCGGCTACGAGCAGTACTTC. As protein: CASSPHPGIGYEQYF.

The gene calls are TRBV12-3 or TRBV12-4 and TRBJ2-5, with D possibly TRBD1 on 6 matching bases. With 6 bases removed from V and 5 bases from J, the gap between germline ends came to 13 bases. The CDR3 has 13 residues. The CDR3 is CASRRTAPETQYF. The CDR3 bases are TGTGCCAGCAGGAGGACAGCCCCGGAGACCCAGTACTTC.

This clone was seen just once. The chain recombines TRBV2 with TRBJ2-6; no reliable D call. Per germline, CDR1 SNHLY and CDR2 FYNNEI. The V and J ends lost 6 bases and 0 bases respectively, with 9 bases between them. The CDR3 has 15 amino acids. As DNA, the CDR3 is TGTGCCAGCAGAAACTTTGCCTCTGGGGCCAACGTCCTGACTTTC. Translation gives CASRNFASGANVLTF.

The rearrangement links TRBV5-1 to TRBJ2-7, with D maybe TRBD1 (5 bases). Germline V gives CDR1 SGHRS, CDR2 YFSETQ. The V and J ends lost 3 bases and 3 bases respectively, with 7 bases between them. CDR3 size: 12 residues. The CDR3 nucleotides are TGCGCCAGCAGCTCCCAGGGCTACGAGCAGTACTTC. As protein: CASSSQGYEQYF.

The chain recombines TRBV30 with TRBJ1-1, with 8 bases that match TRBD1. There are 11 residues in the CDR3. Trimming cost V 8 bases and J 4 bases; bases outside gene matches: 3. Germline-derived CDR1 and CDR2 are GTSNPN and SVGIG (reference sequence). The CDR3 loop reads CAGQGFTEAFF. In nucleotides, the CDR3 is TGTGCCGGACAGGGTTTCACTGAAGCTTTCTTT. The variable domain in full, completed from reference TRBV30 and TRBJ1-1, reads SQTIHQWPATLVQPVGSPLSLECTVEGTSNPNLYWYRQAAGRGLQLLFYSVGIGQISSEVPQNLSASRPQDRQFILSSKKLLLSDSGFYLCAGQGFTEAFFGQGTRLTVV.

The chain couples TRBV6-5 to TRBJ2-1; 7 bases are a match to TRBD1. CDR1 and CDR2 from the germline V gene are MNHEY and SVGAGI. J was trimmed by 8 bases and V by 7 bases; bases with no gene match: 11. The CDR3 is 14 amino acids. CDR3 sequence reads: CASNPGQTADEQFF. The CDR3 nucleotides read TGTGCCAGCAACCCGGGACAGACTGCTGATGAGCAGTTCTTC.